The clone carrying this TCR beta chain was counted only a few times. How the authors handled the data: Estimated nucleated cell counts came from reference gene primer amplification. Produced via immunoSEQ multiplex PCR; TCRdb's table is partial and in-frame only. That table furnishes V, J and clone size, whereas the DNA furnished D and trimming. The sample consists of roughly 280,000 clones, 88% of them appearing once. Seattle cases were enrolled at active infection and followed longitudinally. This sample is drawn from a study of blood T cell repertoires in COVID-19. Study summary: PBMCs, B-cell-depleted T cells, or T cells were the source of the cDNA or gDNA that made up the material.

The CDR3 has 17 amino acids. Germline V lookup: CDR1 LNHNV, CDR2 YYDKDF (reference sequence). With 5 bases removed from V and 0 bases from J, the gap between germline ends came to 17 bases. The chain recombines TRBV15 with TRBJ1-5, with D possibly matching TRBD1 (5 bases). The source of this sequence is a woman aged 25 to 39 with COVID-19, enrolled during active disease. The sample comprised peripheral blood. The CDR3 here is CATSAGQAPYSNQPQHF. The CDR3, as DNA: TGTGCCACCAGCGCAGGGCAGGCCCCGTATAGCAATCAGCCCCAGCATTTT.